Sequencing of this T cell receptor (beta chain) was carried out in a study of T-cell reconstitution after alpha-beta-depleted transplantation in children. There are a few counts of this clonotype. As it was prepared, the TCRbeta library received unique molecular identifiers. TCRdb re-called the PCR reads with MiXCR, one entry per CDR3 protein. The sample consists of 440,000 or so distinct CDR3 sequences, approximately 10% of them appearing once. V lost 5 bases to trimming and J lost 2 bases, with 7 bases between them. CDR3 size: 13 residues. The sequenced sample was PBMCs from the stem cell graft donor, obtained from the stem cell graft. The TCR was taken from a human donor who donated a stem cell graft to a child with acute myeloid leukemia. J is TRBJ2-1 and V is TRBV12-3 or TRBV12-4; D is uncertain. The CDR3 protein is CASSRATYNEQFF. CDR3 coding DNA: TGTGCCAGCAGTCGAGCCACCTACAATGAGCAGTTCTTC.